This T cell receptor (beta chain) is drawn from a study of T cell responses to AZD1222 COVID-19 vaccine. Trimming cost V 6 bases and J 9 bases; bases outside gene matches: 8. From germline, CDR1 is SNHLY and CDR2 FYNNEI. The CDR3 is 15 amino acids. Sequencing used immunoSEQ multiplex PCR; TCRdb keeps in-frame clones, though not all of them. The sample consists of over 130,000 clones, 85% to 90% of them appearing once. The chain has TRBV2 and TRBJ2-1; 13 bases fit TRBD2. This sequence originates from an adult who received the AZD1222 COVID-19 vaccine. The starting material was peripheral blood, obtained 28 days after the second AZD1222 dose. This chain's CDR3 is CASRAGTSGTLEQFF. The CDR3 bases are TGTGCCAGCAGGGCCGGGACTAGCGGGACCCTTGAGCAGTTCTTC.